The clone carrying this T cell receptor (beta chain) has more than one count but fewer than ten. The data stem from a study of blood T cell repertoires in COVID-19. Study background: COVID-19 samples, acute and convalescent, were from the United States, Italy and Spain. PBMCs, B-cell-depleted T cells, or T cells were the source of the cDNA or gDNA that made up the material.

V gave up 3 bases and J gave up 13 bases; unmatched junction bases: 8. The CDR3 is 12 amino acids. From germline, CDR1 is DFQATT and CDR2 SNEGSKA (reference sequence). The authors' processing: Reference gene primer amplification gave estimated nucleated cell counts. Sequenced by immunoSEQ multiplex PCR; TCRdb stores in-frame clones only, minus some. The DNA was the basis for D and trimming; V, J and clone size are from that table. This sample yields about 240,000 clones, of which around 90% are seen a single time; approximately 7.6% belongs to the top ten. The receptor was derived from a man aged 60-69 years who had recovered from COVID-19. The gene calls are TRBV20-1 and TRBJ1-4; 7 bases agree with TRBD1. The sequencing input was peripheral blood. CDR3 DNA sequence: TGCAGTGCTAGTGGTGACAGGGAGAGACTGTTTTTT. Its translation is CSASGDRERLFF.